This entry lists 12 T cell receptor beta chains sequenced from one sample in a study of identifying expanded T cells in peripheral blood (dated by TCRdb to between 2019 and 2020). To prepare the library, the immunoSEQ multiplex PCR assay was applied. TCRdb retrieved this table from immuneACCESS and kept in-frame rearrangements only. Not all clones are present; in checked studies, unresolved V genes account for under half, and no reason is known for the remainder. In this sample the table shows more than 80,000 clones, 88% of which occur a single time. The ten most abundant clones make up 4% of the sample. Sequencing was done on a sample of blood. The receptors stem from a person aged 18 to 70 in good health.

The chain carries TRBV9 and TRBJ2-5; 11 nucleotides align to TRBD1. Germline-derived CDR1 and CDR2 are SGDLS and YYNGEE. The CDR3 runs 18 residues. The junction had 13 bases not matched to a gene; V was cut back by 4 bases and J by 2 bases. CDR3: CASSSSRTGGVRQETQYF. The CDR3 DNA follows: TGTGCCAGCAGCTCCTCGAGGACAGGGGGCGTACGGCAAGAGACCCAGTACTTC.

V usage is TRBV25-1 and J usage is TRBJ2-6, with unresolved D. The V end was cut by 3 bases, the J end by 4 bases, with 4 bases between. Germline CDR1 reads MGHDK; CDR2 reads SYGVNS. The CDR3 covers 13 residues. CDR3 protein: CASSDPGANVLTF. In DNA, the CDR3 is TGTGCCAGCAGTGACCCCGGGGCCAACGTCCTGACTTTC.

The J gene is TRBJ1-1, the V gene TRBV27, with TRBD1 identical over 10 bases. The CDR3 has 13 amino acids. Germline V lookup: CDR1 MNHEY, CDR2 SMNVEV (reference sequence). The V gene end was trimmed by 7 bases and the J gene end by 4 bases; junction bases not matched to a gene: 3. The CDR3 DNA sequence: TGTGCCAGCACTAGGACAGGGGGCACTGAAGCTTTCTTT. Translated, it gives CASTRTGGTEAFF.

This clone has just one count. The chain joins TRBV6-1 to TRBJ2-2; D is undetermined. The CDR3 contains 13 residues. The V gene's germline CDR1 is MNHNS and CDR2 SASEGT. The ends were cut back, 6 bases at V and 9 bases at J, with 14 bases in the middle. CDR3 coding DNA: TGTGCCAGCAGACATGCCCAGCCGCGGGAGCTGTTTTTT. Translated: CASRHAQPRELFF.

Of note for this clone: The same CDR3 also results from other DNA sequences found in this sample. The chain has TRBV20-1 and TRBJ2-5; D is unresolved. The V end was cut by 3 bases, the J end by 5 bases, with 4 bases between. There are 10 residues in the CDR3. Germline V gives CDR1 DFQATT, CDR2 SNEGSKA (reference sequence). As DNA, the CDR3 is TGCAGTGCTAGGGGGGAGACCCAGTACTTC. Protein: CSARGETQYF.

The chain uses TRBV30 and TRBJ2-1; 8 bases agree with TRBD2. CDR3 size: 14 residues. V shed 4 bases, J shed 2 bases, and the junction held 4 bases outside the gene matches. From germline, CDR1 is GTSNPN and CDR2 SVGIG (reference sequence). In nucleotides, the CDR3 is TGTGCCTGGACCTGGGGACTAGCCTACAATGAGCAGTTCTTC. Its protein product is CAWTWGLAYNEQFF.

J is TRBJ1-1 and V is TRBV27; D gene ambiguous. CDR3 size: 13 residues. Trimming left V 6 bases short and J 7 bases short, with 15 bases between. Germline CDR1 and CDR2: MNHEY and SMNVEV (reference sequence). The CDR3 nucleotides are TGTGCCAGCAGCCCTAAGGCGTCGGGTGAAGCTTTCTTT. Translation gives CASSPKASGEAFF.

The CDR3 reads CASSLQGAQEKLFF. CDR3 bases: TGTGCCAGCAGCTTACAGGGGGCGCAGGAAAAACTGTTTTTT. The rearrangement joins TRBV7-9 to TRBJ1-4; TRBD1 agrees at 8 bases. Trimming at V came to 2 bases and at J to 8 bases, leaving 4 bases not matched to a gene. From germline, CDR1 is SEHNR and CDR2 FQNEAQ (reference sequence). This CDR3 region has 14 residues.

This chain joins TRBV9 and TRBJ2-5, with TRBD1 as a possible D gene (6 bases). V was cut by 0 bases and J by 1 base, with 10 bases left in between. Looked up from germline, CDR1 is SGDLS and CDR2 is YYNGEE. CDR3 length equals 15 residues. The chain's CDR3 is CASSVGDTLQETQYF. CDR3 sequence (DNA): TGTGCCAGCAGCGTAGGGGACACCCTCCAAGAGACCCAGTACTTC.

This sequence joins TRBV5-1 and TRBJ2-2, with a possible D match to TRBD2 (6 bases). The CDR3 sequence is 15 residues long. V lost 4 bases and J 2 bases, leaving 12 bases between the germline ends. Germline V lookup: CDR1 SGHRS, CDR2 YFSETQ. In DNA form, the CDR3 reads TGCGCCAGCAGCCTTTTCGGGGGTAACACCGGGGAGCTGTTTTTT. Amino acids: CASSLFGGNTGELFF. Together with reference TRBV5-1 and TRBJ2-2, the CDR3 gives the full variable domain: KAGVTQTPRYLIKTRGQQVTLSCSPISGHRSVSWYQQTPGQGLQFLFEYFSETQRNKGNFPGRFSGRQFSNSRSEMNVSTLELGDSALYLCASSLFGGNTGELFFGEGSRLTVL.

The V call is TRBV28, the J call TRBJ1-1; 7 bases match TRBD1. The V and J ends lost 9 bases and 4 bases, in that order; junction bases with no gene match: 5. This CDR3 region has 12 residues. Germline-derived CDR1 and CDR2 are MDHEN and SYDVKM. CDR3 sequence reads: CASHRGVTEAFF. Written as DNA, the CDR3 is TGTGCCAGTCACAGGGGAGTCACTGAAGCTTTCTTT.

The V gene is TRBV28, the J gene TRBJ2-2, with TRBD1 matching over 7 bases. The CDR3 spans 15 residues. The trim removed 2 bases at V and 4 bases at J, leaving 4 bases unmatched. The germline CDR1 and CDR2 sequences are MDHEN and SYDVKM. The CDR3 nucleotides are TGTGCCAGCAGTTTAGTTCGACAGGGCACCGGGGAGCTGTTTTTT. Its protein is CASSLVRQGTGELFF.